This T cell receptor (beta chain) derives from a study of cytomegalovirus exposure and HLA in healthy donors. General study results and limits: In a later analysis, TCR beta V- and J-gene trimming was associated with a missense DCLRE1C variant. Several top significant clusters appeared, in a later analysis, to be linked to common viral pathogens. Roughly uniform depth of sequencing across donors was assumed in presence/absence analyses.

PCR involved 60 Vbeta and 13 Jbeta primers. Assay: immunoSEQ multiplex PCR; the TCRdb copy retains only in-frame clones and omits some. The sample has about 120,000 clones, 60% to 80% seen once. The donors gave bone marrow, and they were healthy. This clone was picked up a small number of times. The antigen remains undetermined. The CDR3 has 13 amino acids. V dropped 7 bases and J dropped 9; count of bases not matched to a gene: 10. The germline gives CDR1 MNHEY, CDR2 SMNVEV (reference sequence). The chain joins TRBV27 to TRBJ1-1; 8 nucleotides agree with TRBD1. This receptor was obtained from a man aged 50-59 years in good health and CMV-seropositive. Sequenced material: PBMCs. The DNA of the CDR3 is TGTGCCAGCACCAAAGGTCAGGGGGCCAAAGCTTTCTTT. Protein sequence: CASTKGQGAKAFF.